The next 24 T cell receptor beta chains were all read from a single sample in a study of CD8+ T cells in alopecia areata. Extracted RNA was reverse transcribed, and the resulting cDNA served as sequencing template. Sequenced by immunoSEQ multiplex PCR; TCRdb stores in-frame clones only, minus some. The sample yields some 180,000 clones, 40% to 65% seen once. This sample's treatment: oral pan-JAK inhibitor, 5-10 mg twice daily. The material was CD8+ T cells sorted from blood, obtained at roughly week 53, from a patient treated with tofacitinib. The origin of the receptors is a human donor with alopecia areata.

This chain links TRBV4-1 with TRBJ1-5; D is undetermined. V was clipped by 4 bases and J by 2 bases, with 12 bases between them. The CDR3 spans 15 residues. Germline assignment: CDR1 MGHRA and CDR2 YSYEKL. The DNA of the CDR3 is TGCGCCAGCAGCCTCTCCCGGGAAGGCAATCAGCCCCAGCATTTT. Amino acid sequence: CASSLSREGNQPQHF.

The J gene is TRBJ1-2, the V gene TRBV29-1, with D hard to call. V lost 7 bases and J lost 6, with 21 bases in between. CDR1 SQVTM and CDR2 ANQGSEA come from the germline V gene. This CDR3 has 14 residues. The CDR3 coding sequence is TGCAGCGCGATTGAAGGGCCCGACGGTAATGGCTACACCTTC. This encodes CSAIEGPDGNGYTF. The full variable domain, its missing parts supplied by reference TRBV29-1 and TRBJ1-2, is SAVISQKPSRDICQRGTSLTIQCQVDSQVTMMFWYRQQPGQSLTLIATANQGSEATYESGFVIDKFPISRPNLTFSTLTVSNMSPEDSSIYLCSAIEGPDGNGYTFGSGTRLTVV.

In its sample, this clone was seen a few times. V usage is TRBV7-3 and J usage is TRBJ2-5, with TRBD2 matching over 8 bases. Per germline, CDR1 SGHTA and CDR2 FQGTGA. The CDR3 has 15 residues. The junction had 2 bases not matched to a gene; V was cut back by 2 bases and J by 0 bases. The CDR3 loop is CASSLAGGHQETQYF. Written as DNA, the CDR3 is TGTGCCAGCAGCTTAGCGGGGGGACACCAAGAGACCCAGTACTTC.

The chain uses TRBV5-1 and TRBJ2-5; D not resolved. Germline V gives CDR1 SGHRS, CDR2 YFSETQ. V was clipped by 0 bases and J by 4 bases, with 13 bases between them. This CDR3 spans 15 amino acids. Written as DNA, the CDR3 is TGCGCCAGCAGCTTGGCGGACCAGCTCAGAGAGACCCAGTACTTC. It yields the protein CASSLADQLRETQYF.

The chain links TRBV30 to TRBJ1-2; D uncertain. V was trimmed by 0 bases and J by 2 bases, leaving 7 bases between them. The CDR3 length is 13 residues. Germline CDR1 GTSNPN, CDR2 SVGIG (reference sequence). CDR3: CAWSVLGNYGYTF. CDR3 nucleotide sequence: TGTGCCTGGAGTGTACTGGGGAACTATGGCTACACCTTC.

This chain's CDR3 is CAWVGTAYNEQFF. CDR3 in DNA: TGTGCCTGGGTGGGGACCGCCTACAATGAGCAGTTCTTC. V and J are TRBV30 and TRBJ2-1; D may be TRBD1 or TRBD2 (5 bases each). This CDR3 is built from 13 residues. The V gene's germline CDR1 is GTSNPN and CDR2 SVGIG (reference sequence). V dropped 5 bases and J dropped 2 bases, with 10 bases sitting between them.

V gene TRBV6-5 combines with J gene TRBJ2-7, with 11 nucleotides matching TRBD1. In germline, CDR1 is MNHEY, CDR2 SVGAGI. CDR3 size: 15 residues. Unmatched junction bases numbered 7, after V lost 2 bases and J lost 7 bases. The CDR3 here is CASSYGTGGFGEQYF. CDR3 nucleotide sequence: TGTGCCAGCAGTTACGGGACAGGGGGATTTGGAGAGCAGTACTTC.

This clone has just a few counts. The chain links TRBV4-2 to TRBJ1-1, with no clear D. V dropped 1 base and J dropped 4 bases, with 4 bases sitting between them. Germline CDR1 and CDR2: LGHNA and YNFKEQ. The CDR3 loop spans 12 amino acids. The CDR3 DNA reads TGTGCCAGCAGCCAAGGTCCCACTGAAGCTTTCTTT. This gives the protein CASSQGPTEAFF.

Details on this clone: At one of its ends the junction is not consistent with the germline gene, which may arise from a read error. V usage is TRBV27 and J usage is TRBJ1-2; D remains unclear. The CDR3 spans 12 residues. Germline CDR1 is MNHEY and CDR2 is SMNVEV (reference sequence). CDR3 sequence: CASSLDGYGCTF. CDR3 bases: TGTGCCAGCAGTCTCGACGGCTATGGCTGCACCTTC.

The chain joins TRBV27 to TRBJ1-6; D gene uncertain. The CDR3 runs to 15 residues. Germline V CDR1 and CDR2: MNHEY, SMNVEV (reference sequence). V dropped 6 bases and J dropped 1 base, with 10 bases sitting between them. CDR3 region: CASRRESSYNSPLHF. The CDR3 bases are TGTGCCAGCAGGAGAGAGAGTTCCTATAATTCACCCCTCCACTTT.

CDR3 sequence (DNA): TGTGCCAGCAGCTACTCCGGACAGGGGTGGGTTCAGCCCCAGCATTTT. The encoded protein is CASSYSGQGWVQPQHF. This sequence joins TRBV5-6 and TRBJ1-5; 9 bases align to TRBD1. This CDR3 region has 16 residues. Germline CDR1 and CDR2: SGHDT and YYEEEE. J gave up 6 bases and V 3 bases, and 10 bases lay outside the gene matches.

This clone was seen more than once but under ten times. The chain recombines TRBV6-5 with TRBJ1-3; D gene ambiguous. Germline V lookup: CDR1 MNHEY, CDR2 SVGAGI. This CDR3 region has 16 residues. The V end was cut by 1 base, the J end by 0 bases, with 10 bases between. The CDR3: CASSYFGGDSGNTIYF. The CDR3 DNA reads TGTGCCAGCAGTTACTTTGGCGGGGACTCTGGAAACACCATATATTTT.

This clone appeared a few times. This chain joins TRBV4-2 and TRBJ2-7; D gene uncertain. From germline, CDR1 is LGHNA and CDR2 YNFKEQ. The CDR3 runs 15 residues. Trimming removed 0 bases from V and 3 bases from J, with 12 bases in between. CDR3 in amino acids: CASSQEVVSFYEQYF. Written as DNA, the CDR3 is TGTGCCAGCAGCCAAGAAGTGGTCAGCTTCTACGAGCAGTACTTC.

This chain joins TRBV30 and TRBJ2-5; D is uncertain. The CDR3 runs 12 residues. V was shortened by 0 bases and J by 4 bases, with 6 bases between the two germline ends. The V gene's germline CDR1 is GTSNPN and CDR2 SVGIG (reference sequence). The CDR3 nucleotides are TGTGCCTGGAGTGTTTTCGGAGAGACCCAGTACTTC. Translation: CAWSVFGETQYF.

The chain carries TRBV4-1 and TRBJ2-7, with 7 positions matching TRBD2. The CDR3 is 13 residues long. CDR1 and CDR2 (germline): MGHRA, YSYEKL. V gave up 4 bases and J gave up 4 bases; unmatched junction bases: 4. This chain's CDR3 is CASSRGGRYEQYF. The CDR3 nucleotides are TGCGCCAGCAGCCGGGGGGGAAGGTACGAGCAGTACTTC.

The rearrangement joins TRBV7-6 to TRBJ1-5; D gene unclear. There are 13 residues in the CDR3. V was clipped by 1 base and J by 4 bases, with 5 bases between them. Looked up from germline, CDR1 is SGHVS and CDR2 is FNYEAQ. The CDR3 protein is CASSLGRNQPQHF. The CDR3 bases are TGTGCCAGCAGCTTAGGCAGAAATCAGCCCCAGCATTTT.

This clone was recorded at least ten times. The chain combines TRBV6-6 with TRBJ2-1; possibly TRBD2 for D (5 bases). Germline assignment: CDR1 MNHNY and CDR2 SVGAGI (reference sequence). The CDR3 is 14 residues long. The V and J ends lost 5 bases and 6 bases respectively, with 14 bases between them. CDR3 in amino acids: CASSPLEAGNEQFF. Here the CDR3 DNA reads TGTGCCAGCAGTCCTTTGGAGGCTGGCAATGAGCAGTTCTTC.

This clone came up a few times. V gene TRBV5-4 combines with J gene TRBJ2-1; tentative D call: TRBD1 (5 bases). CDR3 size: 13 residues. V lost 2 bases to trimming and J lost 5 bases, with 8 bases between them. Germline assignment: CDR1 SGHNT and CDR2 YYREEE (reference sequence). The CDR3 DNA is TGTGCCAGCAGCTTCGACAGCCACAATGAGCAGTTCTTC. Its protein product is CASSFDSHNEQFF.

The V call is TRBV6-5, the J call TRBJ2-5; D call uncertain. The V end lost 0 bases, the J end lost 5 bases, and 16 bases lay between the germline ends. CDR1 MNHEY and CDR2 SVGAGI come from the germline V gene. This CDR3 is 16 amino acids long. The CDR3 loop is CASSYSIGPPMETQYF. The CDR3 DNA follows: TGTGCCAGCAGTTACTCGATTGGTCCACCCATGGAGACCCAGTACTTC.

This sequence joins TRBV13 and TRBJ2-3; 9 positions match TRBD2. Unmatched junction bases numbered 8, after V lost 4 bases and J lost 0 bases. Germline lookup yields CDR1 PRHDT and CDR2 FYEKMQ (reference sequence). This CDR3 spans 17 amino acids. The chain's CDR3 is CASSSTFSGGSTDTQYF. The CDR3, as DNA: TGTGCCAGCAGCTCCACCTTTAGCGGGGGAAGCACAGATACGCAGTATTTT.

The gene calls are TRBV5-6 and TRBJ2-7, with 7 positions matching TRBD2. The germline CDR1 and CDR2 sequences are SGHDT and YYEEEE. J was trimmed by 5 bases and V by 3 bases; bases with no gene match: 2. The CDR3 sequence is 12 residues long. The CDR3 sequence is CASSSGGNEQYF. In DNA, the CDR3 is TGTGCCAGCAGCTCCGGGGGGAACGAGCAGTACTTC.

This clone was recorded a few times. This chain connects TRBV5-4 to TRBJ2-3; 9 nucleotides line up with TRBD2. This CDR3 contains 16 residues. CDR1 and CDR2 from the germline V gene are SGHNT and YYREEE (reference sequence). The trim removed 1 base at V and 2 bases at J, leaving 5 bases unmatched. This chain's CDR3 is CASSLRLAGYTDTQYF. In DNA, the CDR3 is TGTGCCAGCAGCTTGAGGCTAGCGGGGTACACAGATACGCAGTATTTT.

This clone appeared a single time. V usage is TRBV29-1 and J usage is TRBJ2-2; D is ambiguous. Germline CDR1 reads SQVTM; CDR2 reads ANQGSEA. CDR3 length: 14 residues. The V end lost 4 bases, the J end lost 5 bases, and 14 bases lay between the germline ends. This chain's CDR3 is CSVVWHTRTGELFF. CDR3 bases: TGCAGCGTTGTATGGCATACTCGGACCGGGGAGCTGTTTTTT.

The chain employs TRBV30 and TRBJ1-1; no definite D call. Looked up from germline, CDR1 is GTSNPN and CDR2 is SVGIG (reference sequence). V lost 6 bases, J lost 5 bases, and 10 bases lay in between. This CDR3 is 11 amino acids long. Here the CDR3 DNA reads TGTGCCTGCCTCAGAGGGACTGAAGCTTTCTTT. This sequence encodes CACLRGTEAFF.